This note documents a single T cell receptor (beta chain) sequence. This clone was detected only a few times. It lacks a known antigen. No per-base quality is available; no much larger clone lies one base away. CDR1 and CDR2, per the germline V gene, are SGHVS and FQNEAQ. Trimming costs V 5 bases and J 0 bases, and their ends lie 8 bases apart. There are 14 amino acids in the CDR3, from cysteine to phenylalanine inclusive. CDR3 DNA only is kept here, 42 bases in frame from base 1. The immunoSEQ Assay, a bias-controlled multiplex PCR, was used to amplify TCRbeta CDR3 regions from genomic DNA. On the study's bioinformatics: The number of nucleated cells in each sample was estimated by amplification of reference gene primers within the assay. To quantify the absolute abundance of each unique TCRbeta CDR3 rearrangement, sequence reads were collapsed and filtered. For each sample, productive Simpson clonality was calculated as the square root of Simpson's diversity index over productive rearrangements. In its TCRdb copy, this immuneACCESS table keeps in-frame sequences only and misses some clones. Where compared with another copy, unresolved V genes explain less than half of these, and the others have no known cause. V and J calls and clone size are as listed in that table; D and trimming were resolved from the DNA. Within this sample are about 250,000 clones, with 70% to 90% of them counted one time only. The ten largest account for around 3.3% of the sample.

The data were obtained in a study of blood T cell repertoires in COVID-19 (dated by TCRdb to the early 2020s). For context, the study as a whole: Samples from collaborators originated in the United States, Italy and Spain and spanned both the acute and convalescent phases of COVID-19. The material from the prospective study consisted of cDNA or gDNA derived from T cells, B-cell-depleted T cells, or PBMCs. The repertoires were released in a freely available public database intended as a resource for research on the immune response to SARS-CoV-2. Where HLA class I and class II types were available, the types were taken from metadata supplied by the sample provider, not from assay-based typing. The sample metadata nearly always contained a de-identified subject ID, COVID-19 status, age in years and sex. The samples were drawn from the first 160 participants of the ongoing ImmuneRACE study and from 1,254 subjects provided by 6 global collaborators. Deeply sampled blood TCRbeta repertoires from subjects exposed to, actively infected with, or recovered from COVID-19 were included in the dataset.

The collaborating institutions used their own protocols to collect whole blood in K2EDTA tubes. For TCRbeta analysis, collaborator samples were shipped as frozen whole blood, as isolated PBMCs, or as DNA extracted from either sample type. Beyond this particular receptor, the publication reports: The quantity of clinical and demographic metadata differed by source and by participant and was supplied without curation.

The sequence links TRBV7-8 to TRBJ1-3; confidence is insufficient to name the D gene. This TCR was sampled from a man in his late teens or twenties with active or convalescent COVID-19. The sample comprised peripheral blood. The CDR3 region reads CASSHILSGNTIYF. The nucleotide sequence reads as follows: TGTGCCAGCAGCCACATCCTCTCTGGAAACACCATATATTTT. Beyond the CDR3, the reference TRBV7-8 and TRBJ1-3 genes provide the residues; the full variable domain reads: GAGVSQSPRYKVAKRGQDVALRCDPISGHVSLFWYQQALGQGPEFLTYFQNEAQLDKSGLPSDRFFAERPEGSVSTLKIQRTQQEDSAVYLCASSHILSGNTIYFGEGSWLTVV.